Listed here are 2 T cell receptor beta chains from one sample, sequenced in a study of cytomegalovirus exposure and HLA in healthy donors. PCR was performed using 60 Vbeta and 13 Jbeta primers. Sequencing used immunoSEQ multiplex PCR; TCRdb keeps in-frame clones, though not all of them. The table records about 150,000 clones, 66% of them present only once. Specimen: PBMCs. These receptors were collected from a woman aged 55-69 years in good health and CMV-seronegative.

V is TRBV5-1 and J is TRBJ2-2; 7 positions agree with TRBD2. The length of the CDR3 is 14 residues. V shed 6 bases, J shed 4 bases, and the junction held 6 bases outside the gene matches. Looked up from germline, CDR1 is SGHRS and CDR2 is YFSETQ. DNA for the CDR3: TGCGCCAGCACAAGACTAGCTTCCACCGGGGAGCTGTTTTTT. This sequence encodes CASTRLASTGELFF. Drawing the rest from reference TRBV5-1 and TRBJ2-2, the complete variable domain is KAGVTQTPRYLIKTRGQQVTLSCSPISGHRSVSWYQQTPGQGLQFLFEYFSETQRNKGNFPGRFSGRQFSNSRSEMNVSTLELGDSALYLCASTRLASTGELFFGEGSRLTVL.

This clone has just a few counts. The chain joins TRBV19 to TRBJ2-3; TRBD2 agrees at 9 bases. This CDR3 region has 14 residues. Germline V lookup: CDR1 LNHDA, CDR2 SQIVND (reference sequence). Trimming at V came to 5 bases and at J to 2 bases, leaving 2 bases not matched to a gene. Written as DNA, the CDR3 is TGTGCCAGTAGTTTAGCGGGGGACACAGATACGCAGTATTTT. Encoded protein: CASSLAGDTDTQYF. Complete variable domain (other parts from reference TRBV19 and TRBJ2-3): DGGITQSPKYLFRKEGQNVTLSCEQNLNHDAMYWYRQDPGQGLRLIYYSQIVNDFQKGDIAEGYSVSREKKESFPLTVTSAQKNPTAFYLCASSLAGDTDTQYFGPGTRLTVL.